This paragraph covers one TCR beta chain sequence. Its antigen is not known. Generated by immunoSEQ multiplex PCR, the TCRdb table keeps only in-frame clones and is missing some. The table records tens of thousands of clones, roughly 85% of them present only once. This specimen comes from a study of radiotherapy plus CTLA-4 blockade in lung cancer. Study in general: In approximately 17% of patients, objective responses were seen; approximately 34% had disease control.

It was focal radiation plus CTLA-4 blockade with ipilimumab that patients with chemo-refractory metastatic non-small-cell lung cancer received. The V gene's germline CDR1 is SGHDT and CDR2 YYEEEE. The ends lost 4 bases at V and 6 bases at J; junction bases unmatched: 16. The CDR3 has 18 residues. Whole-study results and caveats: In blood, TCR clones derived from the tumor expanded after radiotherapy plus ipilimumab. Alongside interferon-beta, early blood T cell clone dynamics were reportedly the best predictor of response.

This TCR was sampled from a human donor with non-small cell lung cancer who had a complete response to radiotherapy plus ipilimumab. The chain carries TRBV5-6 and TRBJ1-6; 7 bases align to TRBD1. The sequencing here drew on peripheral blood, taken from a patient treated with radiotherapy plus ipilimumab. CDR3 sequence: CASSRLLQGMASNSPLHF. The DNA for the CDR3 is TGTGCCAGCAGCCGATTATTACAGGGGATGGCGTCTAATTCACCCCTCCACTTT.